This T cell receptor (beta chain) appears in the sequencing data of a study of T cell responses to AZD1222 COVID-19 vaccine (dated by TCRdb to 2020 to 2023). Concerning the study at large: A total of 233 trial participants underwent TCR sequencing, of whom 207 received two doses of AZD1222 and some 25 received two doses of the MenACWY control vaccine. Trial participants were enrolled into age subgroups of 18-55, 56-69 and 70-plus years, which contained around 150, 28 and 57 TCR-sequenced participants, respectively. Overall study results and their limits: The vaccine-associated CD4 TCRs covered the entire spike protein, and the dominant responses fell in regions 160-218 and 743-854. Conclusions about previously exposed vaccinees are limited, since just six AZD1222 recipients were seropositive for SARS-CoV-2 at baseline. Because no samples from the day 14 peak response were available, repertoires could be characterized only after the peak T cell response. The 56-69-year group was small, and its depth increase did not reach significance, likely because of low power. After two AZD1222 doses, both the breadth and the depth of spike-specific TCRs were significantly higher than at day 0 and than in MenACWY recipients. Reportedly, almost half of the unique spike-specific TCRs recognized epitopes lying outside the regions that are mutated in the B.1.351 and B.1.1.7 variants. Participants were mostly white British and included more females than males, and it was suggested by the authors that clonal diversity may have been underestimated.

As concerns this clone: The clone's antigen remains unknown. No much larger clonotype is one base removed from it; base qualities were not supplied.

The CDR3 numbers 15 residues from cysteine through phenylalanine. The kept DNA is CDR3 alone, 45 bases in frame from the first base. Deletion took 2 bases off V and 1 base off J, with a span of 7 bases between the germline ends. The CDR3 regions of human TCRbeta chains were analyzed by immunosequencing. In the authors' own workflow: TCRs in the repertoires were matched against a reference library of SARS-CoV-2-specific TCRs that had been generated with the MIRA antigen-specificity platform. Breadth meant the fraction of unique TCRs that were SARS-CoV-2-associated, whereas depth meant the fraction of total T cells that were SARS-CoV-2-associated. Using the MIRA data, each spike-specific TCR was assigned both to the spike region to which the TCR was reactive and to a CD4 or CD8 class. Log10-transformed breadth and depth values were compared by one-way ANOVA with Sidak's multiple comparisons tests. TCRdb mirrors the immuneACCESS table, restricted to in-frame sequences. Some clones are absent from its copies; in checked studies, under half trace to an unresolved V gene, and the reason for the others is unknown. V, J and clone size derive from that table, while D and trimming were established from the DNA sequence. Within this sample are about 150,000 clones, with around 92% of them counted one time only. The ten most abundant clones make up 3% to 4% of the sample.

Sample time point, as interpreted from the label and publication: about 28 days (+/-7) after the second vaccine dose. AZD1222 recipients given second doses at about 4 weeks or at about 12 weeks were pooled, since spike-specific TCR depth and breadth were not found to differ between the two schedules. Samples from vaccinated people were obtained from the UK trials COV001 and COV002, which included a single-blind randomized controlled phase 2/3 trial of AZD1222 (ChAdOx1 nCoV-19) in healthy adults. For TCRbeta chain sequencing, PBMC samples from trial participants were taken at day 0 and at day 28 after the second dose.

Rearrangement joined TRBV5-3 to TRBJ2-6; the D gene cannot be named for sure. TRBV5-3 belongs to the ORF category, with a function that is uncertain. The receptor was isolated from an adult who received the AZD1222 COVID-19 vaccine. The material was peripheral blood, obtained 28 days after the second AZD1222 dose. At the DNA level, the sequence is TGTGCCAGAAGCTTTCCGGTTTCTGGGGCCAACGTCCTGACTTTC. Translation gives CARSFPVSGANVLTF.